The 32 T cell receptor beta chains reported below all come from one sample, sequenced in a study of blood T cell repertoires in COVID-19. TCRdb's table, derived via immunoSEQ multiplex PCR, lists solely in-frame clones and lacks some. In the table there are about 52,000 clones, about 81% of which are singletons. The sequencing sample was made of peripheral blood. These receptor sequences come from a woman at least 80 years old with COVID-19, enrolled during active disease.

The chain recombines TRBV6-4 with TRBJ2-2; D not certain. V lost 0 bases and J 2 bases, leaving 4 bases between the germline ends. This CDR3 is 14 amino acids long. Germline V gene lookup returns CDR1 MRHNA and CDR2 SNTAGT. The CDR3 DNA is TGTGCCAGCAGTGACTCACACAACACCGGGGAGCTGTTTTTT. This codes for CASSDSHNTGELFF.

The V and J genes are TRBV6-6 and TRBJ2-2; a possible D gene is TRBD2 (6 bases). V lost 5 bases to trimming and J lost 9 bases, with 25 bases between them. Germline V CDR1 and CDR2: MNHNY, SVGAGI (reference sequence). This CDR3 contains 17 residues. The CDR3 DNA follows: TGTGCCAGCAGTCGTACTCGCGGGATAGGATCGGGGAGGGAGCTGTTTTTT. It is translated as CASSRTRGIGSGRELFF.

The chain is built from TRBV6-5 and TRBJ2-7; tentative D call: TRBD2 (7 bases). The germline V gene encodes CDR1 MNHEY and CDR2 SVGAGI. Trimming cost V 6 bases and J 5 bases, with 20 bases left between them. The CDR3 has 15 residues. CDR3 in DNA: TGTGCCAGCAGCGGGGGGCGGGGGCGTATGGACGAGCAGTACTTC. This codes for CASSGGRGRMDEQYF.

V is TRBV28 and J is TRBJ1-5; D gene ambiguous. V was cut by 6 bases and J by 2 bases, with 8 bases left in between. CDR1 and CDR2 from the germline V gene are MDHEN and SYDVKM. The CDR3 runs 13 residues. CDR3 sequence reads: CASSLYGNQPQHF. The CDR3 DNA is TGTGCCAGCAGCTTGTATGGCAATCAGCCCCAGCATTTT.

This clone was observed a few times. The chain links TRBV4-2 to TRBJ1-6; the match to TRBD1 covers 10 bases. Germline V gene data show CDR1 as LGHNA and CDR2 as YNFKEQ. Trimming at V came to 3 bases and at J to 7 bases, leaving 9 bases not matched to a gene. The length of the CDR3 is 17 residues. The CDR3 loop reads CASSHEYRQGANSPLHF. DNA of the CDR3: TGTGCCAGCAGCCATGAATACCGACAGGGGGCCAATTCACCCCTCCACTTT.

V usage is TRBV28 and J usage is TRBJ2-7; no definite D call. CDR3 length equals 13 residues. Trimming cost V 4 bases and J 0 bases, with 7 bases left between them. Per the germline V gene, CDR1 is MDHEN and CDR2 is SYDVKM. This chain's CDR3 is CASSWSSSYEQYF. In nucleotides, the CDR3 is TGTGCCAGCAGTTGGAGCAGCTCCTACGAGCAGTACTTC. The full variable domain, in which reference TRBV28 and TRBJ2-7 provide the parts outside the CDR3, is DVKVTQSSRYLVKRTGEKVFLECVQDMDHENMFWYRQDPGLGLRLIYFSYDVKMKEKGDIPEGYSVSREKKERFSLILESASTNQTSMYLCASSWSSSYEQYFGPGTRLTVT.

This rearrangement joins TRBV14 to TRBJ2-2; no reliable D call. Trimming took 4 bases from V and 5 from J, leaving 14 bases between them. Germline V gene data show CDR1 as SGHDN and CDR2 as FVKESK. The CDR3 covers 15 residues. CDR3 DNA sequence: TGTGCCAGCAGCCCCCCACGCGCGAGAACCGGGGAGCTGTTTTTT. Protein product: CASSPPRARTGELFF.

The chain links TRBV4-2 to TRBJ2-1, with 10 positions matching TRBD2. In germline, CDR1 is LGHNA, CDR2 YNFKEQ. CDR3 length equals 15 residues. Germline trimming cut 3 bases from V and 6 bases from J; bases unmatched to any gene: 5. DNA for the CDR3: TGTGCCAGCAGCCACCTAGCGGGAGACCTCAATGAGCAGTTCTTC. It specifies CASSHLAGDLNEQFF.

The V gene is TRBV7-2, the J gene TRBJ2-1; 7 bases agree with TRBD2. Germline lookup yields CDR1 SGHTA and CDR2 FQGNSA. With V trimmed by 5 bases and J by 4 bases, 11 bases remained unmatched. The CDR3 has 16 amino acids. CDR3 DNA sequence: TGTGCCAGCAGCCCCCTAGCGGCCAGCGGGTACAATGAGCAGTTCTTC. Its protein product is CASSPLAASGYNEQFF.

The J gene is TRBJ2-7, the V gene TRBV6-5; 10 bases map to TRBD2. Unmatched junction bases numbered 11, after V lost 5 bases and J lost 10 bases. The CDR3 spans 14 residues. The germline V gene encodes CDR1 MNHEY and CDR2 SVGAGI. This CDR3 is CASSTTSGPKKQYF. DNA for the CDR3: TGTGCCAGCAGTACGACTAGCGGGCCCAAGAAACAGTACTTC.

Written as DNA, the CDR3 is TGTGCCAGTATAGAGAGACAGGGGGCGCGTAGCAATCAGCCCCAGCATTTT. This sequence encodes CASIERQGARSNQPQHF. The chain combines TRBV19 with TRBJ1-5; 10 bases match TRBD1. This CDR3 has 17 residues. Per the germline V gene, CDR1 is LNHDA and CDR2 is SQIVND (reference sequence). V trimming: 7 bases; J trimming: 0 bases; junction bases outside the gene matches: 9.

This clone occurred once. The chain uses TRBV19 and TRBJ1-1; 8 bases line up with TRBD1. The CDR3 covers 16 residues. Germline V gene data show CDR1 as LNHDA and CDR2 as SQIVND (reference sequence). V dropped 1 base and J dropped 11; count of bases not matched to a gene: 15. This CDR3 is CASSIVSGTGDLGAFF. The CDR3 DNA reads TGTGCCAGTAGTATAGTTTCCGGGACAGGCGACCTGGGGGCTTTCTTT. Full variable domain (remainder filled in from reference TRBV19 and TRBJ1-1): DGGITQSPKYLFRKEGQNVTLSCEQNLNHDAMYWYRQDPGQGLRLIYYSQIVNDFQKGDIAEGYSVSREKKESFPLTVTSAQKNPTAFYLCASSIVSGTGDLGAFFGQGTRLTVV.

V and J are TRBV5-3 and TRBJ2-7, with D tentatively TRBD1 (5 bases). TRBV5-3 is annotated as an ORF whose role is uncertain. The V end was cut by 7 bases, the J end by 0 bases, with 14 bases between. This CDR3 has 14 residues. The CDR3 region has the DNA TGTGCCAGAGGGGCCCCGACTGTCTCCTACGAGCAGTACTTC. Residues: CARGAPTVSYEQYF.

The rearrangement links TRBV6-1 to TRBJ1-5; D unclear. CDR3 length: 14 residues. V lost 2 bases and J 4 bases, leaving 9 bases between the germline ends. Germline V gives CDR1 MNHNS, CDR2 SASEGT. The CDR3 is CASSEIFGNQPQHF. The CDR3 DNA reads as TGTGCCAGCAGTGAAATATTCGGGAATCAGCCCCAGCATTTT.

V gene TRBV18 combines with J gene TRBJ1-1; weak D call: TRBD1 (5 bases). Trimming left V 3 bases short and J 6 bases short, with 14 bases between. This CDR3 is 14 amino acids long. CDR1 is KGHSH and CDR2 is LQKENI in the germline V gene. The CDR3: CASSPSQGRAEAFF. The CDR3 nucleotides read TGTGCCAGCTCACCCTCGCAGGGTAGGGCTGAAGCTTTCTTT. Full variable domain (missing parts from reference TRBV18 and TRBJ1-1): NAGVMQNPRHLVRRRGQEARLRCSPMKGHSHVYWYRQLPEEGLKFMVYLQKENIIDESGMPKERFSAEFPKEGPSILRIQQVVRGDSAAYFCASSPSQGRAEAFFGQGTRLTVV.

CDR3 region: CASSQLAGGNNEQFF. For the CDR3, the DNA is TGTGCCAGCAGTCAACTAGCGGGAGGGAACAATGAGCAGTTCTTC. The chain combines TRBV6-5 with TRBJ2-1, with 13 bases identical to TRBD2. The CDR3 spans 15 residues. Per germline, CDR1 MNHEY and CDR2 SVGAGI. The ends lost 5 bases at V and 5 bases at J; junction bases unmatched: 3.

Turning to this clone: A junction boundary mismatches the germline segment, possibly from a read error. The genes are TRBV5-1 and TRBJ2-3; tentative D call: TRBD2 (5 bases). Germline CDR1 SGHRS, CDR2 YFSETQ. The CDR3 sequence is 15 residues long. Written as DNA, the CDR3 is TGCGCCAGCACCTTGGATCCGAGGGCGGAAGATACGCAGTATTTT. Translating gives CASTLDPRAEDTQYF.

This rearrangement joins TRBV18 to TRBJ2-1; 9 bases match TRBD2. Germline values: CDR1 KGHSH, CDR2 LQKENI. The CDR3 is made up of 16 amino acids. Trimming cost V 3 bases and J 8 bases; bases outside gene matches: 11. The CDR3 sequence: CASSPRAGGPFHEQFF. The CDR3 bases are TGTGCCAGCTCACCTCGGGCGGGAGGGCCGTTTCATGAGCAGTTCTTC.

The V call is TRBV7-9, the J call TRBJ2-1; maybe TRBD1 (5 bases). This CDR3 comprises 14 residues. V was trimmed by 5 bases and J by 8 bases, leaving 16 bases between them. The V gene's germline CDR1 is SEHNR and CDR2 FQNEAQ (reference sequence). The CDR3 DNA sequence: TGTGCCAGCAGCCCCCCAGACAGAAGGGATGAGCAGTTCTTC. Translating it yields CASSPPDRRDEQFF.

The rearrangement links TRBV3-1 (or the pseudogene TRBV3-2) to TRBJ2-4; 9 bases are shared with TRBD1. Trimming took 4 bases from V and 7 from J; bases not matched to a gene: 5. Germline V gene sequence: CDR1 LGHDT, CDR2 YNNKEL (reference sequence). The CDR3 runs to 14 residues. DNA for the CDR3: TGTGCCAGCAGCCCAAGACAGGGGGGTAACATTCAGTACTTC. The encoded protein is CASSPRQGGNIQYF.

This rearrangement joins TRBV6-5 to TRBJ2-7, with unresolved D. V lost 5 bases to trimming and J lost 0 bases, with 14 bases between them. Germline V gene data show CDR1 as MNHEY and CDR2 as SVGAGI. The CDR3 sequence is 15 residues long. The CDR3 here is CASSNGGGYSYEQYF. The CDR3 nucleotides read TGTGCCAGCAGTAATGGCGGCGGCTACTCCTACGAGCAGTACTTC.

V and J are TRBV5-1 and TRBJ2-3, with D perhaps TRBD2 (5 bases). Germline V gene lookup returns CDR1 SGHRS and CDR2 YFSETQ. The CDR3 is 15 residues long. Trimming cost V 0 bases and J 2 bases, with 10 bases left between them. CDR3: CASSLALADTDTQYF. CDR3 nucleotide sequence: TGCGCCAGCAGCTTGGCTCTAGCAGACACAGATACGCAGTATTTT.

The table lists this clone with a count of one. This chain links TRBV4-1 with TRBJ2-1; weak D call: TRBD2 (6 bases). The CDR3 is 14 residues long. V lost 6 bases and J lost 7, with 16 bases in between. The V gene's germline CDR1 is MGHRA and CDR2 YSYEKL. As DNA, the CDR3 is TGCGCCAGCAGTCCGACTAGACCCTTGAATGAGCAGTTCTTC. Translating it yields CASSPTRPLNEQFF.

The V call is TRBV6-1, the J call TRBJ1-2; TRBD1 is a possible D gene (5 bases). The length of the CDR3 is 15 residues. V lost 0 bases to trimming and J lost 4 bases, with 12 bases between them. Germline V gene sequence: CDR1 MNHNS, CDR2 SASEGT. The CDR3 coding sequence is TGTGCCAGCAGTGAAGCGCCTGACAGAACCTATGGCTACACCTTC. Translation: CASSEAPDRTYGYTF.

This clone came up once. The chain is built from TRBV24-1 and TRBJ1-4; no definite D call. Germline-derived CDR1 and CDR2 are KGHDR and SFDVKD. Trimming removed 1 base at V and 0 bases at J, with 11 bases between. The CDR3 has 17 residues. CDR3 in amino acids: CATSDFAIGATNEKLFF. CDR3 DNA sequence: TGTGCCACCAGTGATTTTGCAATAGGAGCAACTAATGAAAAACTGTTTTTT.

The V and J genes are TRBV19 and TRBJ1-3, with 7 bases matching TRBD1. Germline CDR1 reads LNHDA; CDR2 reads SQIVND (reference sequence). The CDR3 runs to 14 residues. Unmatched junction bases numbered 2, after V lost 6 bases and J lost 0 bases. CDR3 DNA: TGTGCCAGTAGGGACAGGAACTCTGGAAACACCATATATTTT. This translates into CASRDRNSGNTIYF.

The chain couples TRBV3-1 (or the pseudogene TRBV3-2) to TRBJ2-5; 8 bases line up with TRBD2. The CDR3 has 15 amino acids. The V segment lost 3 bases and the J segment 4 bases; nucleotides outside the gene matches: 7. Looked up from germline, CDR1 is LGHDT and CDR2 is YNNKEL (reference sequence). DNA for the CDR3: TGTGCCAGCAGCCATACTAGCGGAGGGGGAGAGACCCAGTACTTC. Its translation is CASSHTSGGGETQYF.

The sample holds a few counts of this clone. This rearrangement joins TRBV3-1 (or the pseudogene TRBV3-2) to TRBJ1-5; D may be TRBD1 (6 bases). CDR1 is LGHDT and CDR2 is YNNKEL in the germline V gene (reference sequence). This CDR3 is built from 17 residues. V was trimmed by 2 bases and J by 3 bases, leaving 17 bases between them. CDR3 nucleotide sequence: TGTGCCAGCAGCCAATGGGCTTCAGGGGCCAACAATCAGCCCCAGCATTTT. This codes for CASSQWASGANNQPQHF.

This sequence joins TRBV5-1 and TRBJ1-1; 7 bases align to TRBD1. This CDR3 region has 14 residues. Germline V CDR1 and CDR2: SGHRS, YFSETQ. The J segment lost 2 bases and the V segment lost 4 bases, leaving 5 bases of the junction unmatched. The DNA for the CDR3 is TGCGCCAGCAGCGAACAGGGGAGTAACACTGAAGCTTTCTTT. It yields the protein CASSEQGSNTEAFF.

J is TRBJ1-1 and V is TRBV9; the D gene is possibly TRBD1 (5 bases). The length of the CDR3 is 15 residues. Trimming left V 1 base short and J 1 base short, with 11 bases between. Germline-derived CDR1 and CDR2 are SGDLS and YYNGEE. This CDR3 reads CASSVSGTGNTEAFF. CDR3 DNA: TGTGCCAGCAGCGTATCTGGTACAGGGAACACTGAAGCTTTCTTT.

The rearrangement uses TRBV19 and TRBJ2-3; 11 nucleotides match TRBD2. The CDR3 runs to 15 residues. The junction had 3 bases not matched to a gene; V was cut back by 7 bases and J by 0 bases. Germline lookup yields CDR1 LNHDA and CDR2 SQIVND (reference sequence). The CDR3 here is CASNPSGRSTDTQYF. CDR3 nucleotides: TGTGCCAGTAACCCTAGCGGGAGGAGCACAGATACGCAGTATTTT.

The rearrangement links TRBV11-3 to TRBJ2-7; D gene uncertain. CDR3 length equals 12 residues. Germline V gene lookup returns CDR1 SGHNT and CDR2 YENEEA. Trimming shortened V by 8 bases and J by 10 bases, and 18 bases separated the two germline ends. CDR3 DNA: TGTGCCAGCTACTCACCAACCCCGCACCAGTACTTC. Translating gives CASYSPTPHQYF.